This T cell receptor beta chain is drawn from a study of PD-1 blockade in classical Hodgkin lymphoma. The time point here: newly diagnosed, previously untreated cHL patient sample. Serving as comparison were PBMCs from newly diagnosed, untreated classical Hodgkin lymphoma, which were sequenced alongside the relapsed/refractory trial patients. Study-wide points: Factors driving the repertoire differences, possibly disease activity or prior therapy, remain undefined. It was reported that newly diagnosed patients had less baseline TCR diversity than healthy donors.

About this clone: Its antigen is undetermined.

Here immunoSEQ multiplex PCR was the method, and the copy in TCRdb shows in-frame clones only, minus some. This sample carries some 28,000 clones, 80% to 95% of them seen once, and the ten largest clones take approximately 3.8%. The sample consisted of peripheral blood mononuclear cells (PBMCs). The clonotype originates from a human donor with classical Hodgkin lymphoma.

As DNA, the CDR3 is TGTGCCAGCAGCTTGGTGGGACAGGTCTCTACTCTCGAGCAGTACTTC. This gives the protein CASSLVGQVSTLEQYF. The rearrangement joins TRBV5-6 to TRBJ2-7; the match to TRBD1 covers 8 bases. The length of the CDR3 is 16 residues. Germline V gives CDR1 SGHDT, CDR2 YYEEEE. With 0 bases clipped from V and 6 bases from J, the junction kept 11 bases outside the gene matches. The complete variable domain, with remaining parts taken from reference TRBV5-6 and TRBJ2-7, reads DAGVTQSPTHLIKTRGQQVTLRCSPKSGHDTVSWYQQALGQGPQFIFQYYEEEERQRGNFPDRFSGHQFPNYSSELNVNALLLGDSALYLCASSLVGQVSTLEQYFGPGTRLTVT.